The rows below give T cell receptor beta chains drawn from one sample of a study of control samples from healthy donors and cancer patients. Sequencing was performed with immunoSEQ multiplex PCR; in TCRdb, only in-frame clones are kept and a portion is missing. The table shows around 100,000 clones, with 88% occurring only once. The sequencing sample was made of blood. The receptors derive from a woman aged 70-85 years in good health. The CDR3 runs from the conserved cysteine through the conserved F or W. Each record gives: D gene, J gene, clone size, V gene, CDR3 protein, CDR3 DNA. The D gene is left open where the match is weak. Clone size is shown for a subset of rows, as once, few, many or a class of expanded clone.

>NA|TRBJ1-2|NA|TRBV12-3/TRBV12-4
CASSSLVDYGYTF
TGTGCCAGCAGTTCCCTTGTAGACTATGGCTACACCTTC
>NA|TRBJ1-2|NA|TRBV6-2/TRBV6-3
CASSYMGGEDGYTF
TGTGCCAGCAGTTACATGGGGGGCGAAGATGGCTACACCTTC
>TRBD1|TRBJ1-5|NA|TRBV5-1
CASSLTGQGGNQPQHF
TGCGCCAGCAGCTTGACCGGACAGGGGGGTAATCAGCCCCAGCATTTT
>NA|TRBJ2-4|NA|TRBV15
CATSRGGGENIQYF
TGTGCCACCAGCAGGGGGGGCGGAGAAAACATTCAGTACTTC
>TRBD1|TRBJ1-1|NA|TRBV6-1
CASSETGGFTEAFF
TGTGCCAGCAGTGAGACAGGGGGCTTTACTGAAGCTTTCTTT
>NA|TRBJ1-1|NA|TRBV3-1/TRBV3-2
CASSQVGGDTEAFF
TGTGCCAGCAGCCAAGTCGGGGGAGACACTGAAGCTTTCTTT
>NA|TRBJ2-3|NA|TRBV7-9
CASSALDSSTDTQYF
TGTGCCAGCAGCGCGTTGGACAGTAGCACAGATACGCAGTATTTT
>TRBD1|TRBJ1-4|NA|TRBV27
CASSSGTGDEKLFF
TGTGCCAGCAGTTCCGGGACAGGGGACGAAAAACTGTTTTTT
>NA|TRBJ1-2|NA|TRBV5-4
CASSSHSGNYGYTF
TGTGCCAGCAGCTCCCACTCTGGGAACTATGGCTACACCTTC
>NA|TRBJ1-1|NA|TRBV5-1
CASSFGGFTEAFF
TGCGCCAGCAGCTTCGGGGGGTTCACTGAAGCTTTCTTT
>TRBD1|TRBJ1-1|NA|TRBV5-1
CASSTDRVYTEAFF
TGCGCCAGCAGCACGGACAGGGTTTACACTGAAGCTTTCTTT
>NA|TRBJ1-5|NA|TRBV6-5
CASGTGQPQHF
TGTGCCAGCGGCACAGGGCAGCCCCAGCATTTT
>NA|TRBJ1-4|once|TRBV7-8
CASSLGQGSDEKLFF
TGTGCCAGCAGCTTAGGGCAGGGGAGTGATGAAAAACTGTTTTTT
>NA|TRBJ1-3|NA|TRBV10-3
CAILNVKGGSSGNTIYF
TGTGCCATCTTAAATGTGAAGGGGGGATCCTCTGGAAACACCATATATTTT
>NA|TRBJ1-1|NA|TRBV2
CASSTSEAFF
TGTGCCAGCAGTACTTCTGAAGCTTTCTTT
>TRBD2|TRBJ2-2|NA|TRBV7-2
CASSLNGRLGELFF
TGTGCCAGCAGCTTAAACGGGAGGTTAGGGGAGCTGTTTTTT
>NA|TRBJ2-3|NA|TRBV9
CASSVSGPKADTQYF
TGTGCCAGCAGCGTCTCAGGACCTAAGGCAGATACGCAGTATTTT
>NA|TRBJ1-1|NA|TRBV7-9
CASSLSETGEAFF
TGTGCCAGCAGCTTAAGTGAGACCGGGGAAGCTTTCTTT
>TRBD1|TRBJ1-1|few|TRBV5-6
CASSSGQGNTEAFF
TGTGCCAGCAGCTCCGGACAGGGGAATACTGAAGCTTTCTTT
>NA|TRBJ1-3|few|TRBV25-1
CASLPPRGNTIYF
TGTGCCAGCCTTCCACCCCGGGGGAACACCATATATTTT